This TCR beta chain comes out of a study of cytomegalovirus exposure and HLA in healthy donors. This clone has only one observation. PCR used 60 Vbeta primers and 13 Jbeta primers. Some clones are missing from TCRdb's copy, which holds only in-frame ones; the method was immunoSEQ multiplex PCR. The sample carries about 110,000 clones, under 90% recorded once. There are 18 residues in the CDR3. Germline V CDR1 and CDR2: LGHNA, YNFKEQ. After removal of 0 bases from V and 8 bases from J, the junction contained 17 bases not matched to a gene. The sequenced sample was PBMCs. The chain couples TRBV4-2 to TRBJ1-1, with 8 bases aligning to TRBD1. This receptor was obtained from a woman between 18 and 29 years old in good health and CMV-seronegative. The CDR3 DNA sequence: TGTGCCAGCAGCCAAGATAGGGGCAGGACAGGGTCAAAGGGAGAAGCTTTCTTT. It yields the protein CASSQDRGRTGSKGEAFF.